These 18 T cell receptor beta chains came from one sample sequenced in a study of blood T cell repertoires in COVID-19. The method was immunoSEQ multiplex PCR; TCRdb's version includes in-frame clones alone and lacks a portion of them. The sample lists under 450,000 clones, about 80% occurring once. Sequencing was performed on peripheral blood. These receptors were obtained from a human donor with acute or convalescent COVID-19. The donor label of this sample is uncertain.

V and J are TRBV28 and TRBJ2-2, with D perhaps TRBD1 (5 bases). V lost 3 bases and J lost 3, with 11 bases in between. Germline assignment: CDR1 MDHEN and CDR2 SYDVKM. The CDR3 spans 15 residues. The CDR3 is CASSLSRADTGELFF. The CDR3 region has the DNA TGTGCCAGCAGTTTGTCCAGGGCCGACACCGGGGAGCTGTTTTTT. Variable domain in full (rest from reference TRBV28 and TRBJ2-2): DVKVTQSSRYLVKRTGEKVFLECVQDMDHENMFWYRQDPGLGLRLIYFSYDVKMKEKGDIPEGYSVSREKKERFSLILESASTNQTSMYLCASSLSRADTGELFFGEGSRLTVL.

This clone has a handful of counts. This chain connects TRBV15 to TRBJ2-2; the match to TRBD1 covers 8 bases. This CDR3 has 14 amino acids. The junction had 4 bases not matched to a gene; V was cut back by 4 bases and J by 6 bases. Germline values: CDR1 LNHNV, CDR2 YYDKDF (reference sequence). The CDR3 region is CATSKDRVAGELFF. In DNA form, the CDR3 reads TGTGCCACCAGCAAGGACAGGGTTGCCGGGGAGCTGTTTTTT.

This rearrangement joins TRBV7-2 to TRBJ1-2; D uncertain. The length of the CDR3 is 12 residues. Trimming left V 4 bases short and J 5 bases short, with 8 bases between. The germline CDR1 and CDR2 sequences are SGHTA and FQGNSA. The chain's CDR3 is CASSYAGYGYTF. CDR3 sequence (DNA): TGTGCCAGCAGCTACGCCGGTTATGGCTACACCTTC.

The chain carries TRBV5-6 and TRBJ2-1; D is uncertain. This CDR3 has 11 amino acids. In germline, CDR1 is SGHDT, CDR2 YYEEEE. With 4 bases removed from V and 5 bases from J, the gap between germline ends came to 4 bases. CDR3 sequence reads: CASSTHNEQFF. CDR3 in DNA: TGTGCCAGCAGCACTCACAATGAGCAGTTCTTC.

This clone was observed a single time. The CDR3 DNA sequence: TGTGCCAGCAGCACAGGGCCTGATGGCTACACCTTC. Translated: CASSTGPDGYTF. V is TRBV2 and J is TRBJ1-2; tentatively, D is TRBD1 (6 bases). Deletions cut 6 bases from V and 6 bases from J, with 11 bases between. Germline V CDR1 and CDR2: SNHLY, FYNNEI. This CDR3 comprises 12 residues.

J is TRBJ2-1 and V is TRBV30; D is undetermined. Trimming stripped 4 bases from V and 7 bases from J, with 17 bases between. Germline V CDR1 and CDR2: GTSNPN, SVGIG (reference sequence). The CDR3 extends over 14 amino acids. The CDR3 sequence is CAWIASSGFNEQFF. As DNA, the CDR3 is TGTGCCTGGATAGCTTCGTCCGGGTTTAATGAGCAGTTCTTC.

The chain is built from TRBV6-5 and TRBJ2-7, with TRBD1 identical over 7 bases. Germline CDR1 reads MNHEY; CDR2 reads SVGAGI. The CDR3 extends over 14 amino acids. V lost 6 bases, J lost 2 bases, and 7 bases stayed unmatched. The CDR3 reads CASRGTVPPYEQYF. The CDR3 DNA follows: TGTGCCAGCAGGGGGACAGTACCCCCCTACGAGCAGTACTTC.

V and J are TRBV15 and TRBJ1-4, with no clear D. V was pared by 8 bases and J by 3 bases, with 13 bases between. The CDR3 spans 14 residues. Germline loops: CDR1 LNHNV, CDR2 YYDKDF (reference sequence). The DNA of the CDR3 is TGTGCCACCGCCCGAGGGATCGCTAATGAAAAACTGTTTTTT. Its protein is CATARGIANEKLFF.

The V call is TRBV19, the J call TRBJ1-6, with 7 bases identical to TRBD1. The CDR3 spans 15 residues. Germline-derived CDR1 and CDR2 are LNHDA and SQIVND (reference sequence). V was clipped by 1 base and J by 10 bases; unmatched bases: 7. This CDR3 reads CASSIGKRGLSPLHF. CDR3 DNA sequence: TGTGCCAGTAGTATAGGAAAAAGGGGGCTCTCACCCCTCCACTTT.

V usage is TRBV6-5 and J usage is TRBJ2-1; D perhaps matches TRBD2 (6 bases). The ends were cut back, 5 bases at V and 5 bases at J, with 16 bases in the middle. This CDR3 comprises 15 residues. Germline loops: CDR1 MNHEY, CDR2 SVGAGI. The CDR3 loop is CASSSVQGGNNEQFF. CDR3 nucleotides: TGTGCCAGCAGTAGCGTCCAGGGAGGAAACAATGAGCAGTTCTTC.

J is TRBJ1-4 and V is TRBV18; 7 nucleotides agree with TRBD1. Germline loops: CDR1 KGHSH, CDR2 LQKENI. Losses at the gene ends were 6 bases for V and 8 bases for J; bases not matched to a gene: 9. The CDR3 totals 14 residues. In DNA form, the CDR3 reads TGTGCCAGCTCTAACCGAGGGGGCGCGGAAAAACTGTTTTTT. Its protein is CASSNRGGAEKLFF.

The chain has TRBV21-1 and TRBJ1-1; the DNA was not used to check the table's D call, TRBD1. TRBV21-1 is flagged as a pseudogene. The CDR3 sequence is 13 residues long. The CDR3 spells CASSDRQGTEAFF. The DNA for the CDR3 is TGTGCCAGCAGCGATAGACAGGGCACTGAAGCTTTCTTT.

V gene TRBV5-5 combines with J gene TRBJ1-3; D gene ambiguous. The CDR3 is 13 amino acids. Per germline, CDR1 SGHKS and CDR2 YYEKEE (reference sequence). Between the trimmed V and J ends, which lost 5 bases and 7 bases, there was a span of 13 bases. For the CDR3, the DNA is TGTGCCAGCAGAAGTATAGGGAGCAACACCATATATTTT. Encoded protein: CASRSIGSNTIYF.

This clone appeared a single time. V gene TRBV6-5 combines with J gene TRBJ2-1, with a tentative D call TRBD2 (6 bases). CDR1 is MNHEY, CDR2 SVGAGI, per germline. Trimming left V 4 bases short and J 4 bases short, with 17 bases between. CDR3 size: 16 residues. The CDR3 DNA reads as TGTGCCAGCAGTTCCCCCGCGGCAGGGAGGTACAATGAGCAGTTCTTC. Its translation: CASSSPAAGRYNEQFF.

CDR3 protein: CASSLNRGYGYTF. The CDR3 bases are TGCGCCAGCAGCCTAAACAGGGGGTATGGCTACACCTTC. The V call is TRBV4-1, the J call TRBJ1-2; TRBD1 agrees at 8 bases. From germline, CDR1 is MGHRA and CDR2 YSYEKL. The CDR3 spans 13 residues. Germline trimming cut 4 bases from V and 5 bases from J; bases unmatched to any gene: 3.

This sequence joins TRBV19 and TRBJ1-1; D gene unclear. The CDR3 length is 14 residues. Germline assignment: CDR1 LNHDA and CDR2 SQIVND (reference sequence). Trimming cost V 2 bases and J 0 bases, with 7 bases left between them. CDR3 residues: CASSIHRMNTEAFF. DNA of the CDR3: TGTGCCAGTAGTATACACAGAATGAACACTGAAGCTTTCTTT.

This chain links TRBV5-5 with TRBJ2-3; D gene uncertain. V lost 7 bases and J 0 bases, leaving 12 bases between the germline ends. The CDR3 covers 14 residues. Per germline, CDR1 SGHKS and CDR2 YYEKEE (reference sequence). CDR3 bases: TGTGCCAGCGTTCTAGTCGCGAGCACAGATACGCAGTATTTT. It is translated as CASVLVASTDTQYF. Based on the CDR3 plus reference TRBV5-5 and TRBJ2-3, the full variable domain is DAGVTQSPTHLIKTRGQQVTLRCSPISGHKSVSWYQQVLGQGPQFIFQYYEKEERGRGNFPDRFSARQFPNYSSELNVNALLLGDSALYLCASVLVASTDTQYFGPGTRLTVL.

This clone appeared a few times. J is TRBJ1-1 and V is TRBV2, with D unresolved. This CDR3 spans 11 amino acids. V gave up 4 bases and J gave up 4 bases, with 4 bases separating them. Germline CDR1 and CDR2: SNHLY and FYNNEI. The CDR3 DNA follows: TGTGCCAGCAGTGCAGGCACTGAAGCTTTCTTT. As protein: CASSAGTEAFF.